This T cell receptor beta chain was sequenced during a study of control samples from healthy donors and cancer patients. Some clones are missing from TCRdb's copy, which holds only in-frame ones; the method was immunoSEQ multiplex PCR. This table holds some 70,000 clones, 83% found once. The CDR3 consists of 13 residues. Germline CDR1 SGHAT, CDR2 FQDESV (reference sequence). J lost 4 bases, V lost 3 bases, and 2 bases had no gene match. This chain joins TRBV11-1 and TRBJ2-5; 7 bases are a match to TRBD2. The specimen was blood. This sequence originates from a man in his sixties in good health. DNA for the CDR3: TGTGCCAGCAGCTTTCCGGGGGGAGAGACCCAGTACTTC. It specifies CASSFPGGETQYF.